These 15 T cell receptor beta chains came from one sample sequenced in a study of graft-versus-host responses after intestinal transplantation (TCRdb year 2021). Library preparation used the immunoSEQ multiplex PCR assay. In its TCRdb copy, this immuneACCESS table keeps in-frame sequences only and misses some clones. Where compared with another copy, unresolved V genes explain less than half of these, and the others have no known cause. This sample holds tens of thousands of clones; almost 90% were observed only once. The ten largest clones represent over 0.1% of the sample. Their antigens remain unidentified. The sample's time point label, in plain terms: cells obtained before transplantation from donor or recipient. Sequences were derived from unstimulated CD4+ T cells sorted from spleen or lymph node cells, sampled before intestinal transplant. The receptors originated from a human donor who received an intestinal transplant.

This chain connects TRBV15 to TRBJ2-5; D is perhaps TRBD2 (7 bases). The CDR3 is 14 amino acids. Trimming stripped 0 bases from V and 5 bases from J, with 10 bases between. Germline V gene lookup returns CDR1 LNHNV and CDR2 YYDKDF (reference sequence). CDR3 DNA: TGTGCCACCAGCAGAGATCGGGGGGCGGAGACCCAGTACTTC. This gives the protein CATSRDRGAETQYF. The full variable domain, in which reference TRBV15 and TRBJ2-5 provide the parts outside the CDR3, is DAMVIQNPRYQVTQFGKPVTLSCSQTLNHNVMYWYQQKSSQAPKLLFHYYDKDFNNEADTPDNFQSRRPNTSFCFLDIRSPGLGDTAMYLCATSRDRGAETQYFGPGTRLLVL.

The chain recombines TRBV10-2 with TRBJ1-4; 7 nucleotides match TRBD1. Germline assignment: CDR1 WSHSY and CDR2 SAAADI. The CDR3 has 14 residues. Trimming cost V 8 bases and J 5 bases; bases outside gene matches: 8. CDR3 sequence: CASAWAGGNEKLFF. CDR3 nucleotide sequence: TGCGCCAGCGCTTGGGCAGGGGGAAATGAAAAACTGTTTTTT.

The rearrangement uses TRBV19 and TRBJ2-2, with D possibly TRBD2 on 6 matching bases. Germline values: CDR1 LNHDA, CDR2 SQIVND (reference sequence). This CDR3 comprises 15 residues. Trimming stripped 7 bases from V and 3 bases from J, with 15 bases between. DNA for the CDR3: TGTGCCAGTATTTCGTTGCGGGGTTACACCGGGGAGCTGTTTTTT. Translation: CASISLRGYTGELFF.

The chain joins TRBV7-9 to TRBJ1-5; weak D call: TRBD1 (5 bases). The CDR3 is 17 amino acids. V was pared by 5 bases and J by 0 bases, with 17 bases between. From germline, CDR1 is SEHNR and CDR2 FQNEAQ (reference sequence). CDR3 loop: CASSPQAAGDSNQPQHF. Written as DNA, the CDR3 is TGTGCCAGCAGCCCACAGGCGGCGGGGGATAGCAATCAGCCCCAGCATTTT.

The chain carries TRBV7-8 and TRBJ1-2; tentatively, D is TRBD1 (5 bases). Per the germline V gene, CDR1 is SGHVS and CDR2 is FQNEAQ. The CDR3 totals 15 residues. V was clipped by 3 bases and J by 5 bases, with 16 bases between them. The CDR3, as DNA: TGTGCCAGCAGCTTGGAGGGGCCAGGGCCATATGGCTACACCTTC. It yields the protein CASSLEGPGPYGYTF. Full variable domain (remainder filled in from reference TRBV7-8 and TRBJ1-2): GAGVSQSPRYKVAKRGQDVALRCDPISGHVSLFWYQQALGQGPEFLTYFQNEAQLDKSGLPSDRFFAERPEGSVSTLKIQRTQQEDSAVYLCASSLEGPGPYGYTFGSGTRLTVV.

Regarding this clone: The identical CDR3 is also encoded by other nucleotide sequences in the sample. This chain joins TRBV6-6 and TRBJ1-1; possible D gene TRBD1, 5 bases. Per the germline V gene, CDR1 is MNHNY and CDR2 is SVGAGI (reference sequence). The ends were cut back, 0 bases at V and 11 bases at J, with 7 bases in the middle. This CDR3 region has 11 residues. The CDR3 loop is CASSYSTAAFF. In DNA form, the CDR3 reads TGTGCCAGCAGTTACTCGACAGCCGCTTTCTTT.

This clone has only one observation. V and J are TRBV19 and TRBJ2-7; D call uncertain. The germline V and J ends were trimmed by 4 bases and 1 base, with 11 bases remaining between them. This CDR3 is 14 amino acids long. CDR1 is LNHDA, CDR2 SQIVND, per germline (reference sequence). The CDR3 protein is CASSNLVGSYEQYF. The CDR3 coding sequence is TGTGCCAGTAGTAACCTAGTTGGGTCCTACGAGCAGTACTTC. Full variable domain (missing parts from reference TRBV19 and TRBJ2-7): DGGITQSPKYLFRKEGQNVTLSCEQNLNHDAMYWYRQDPGQGLRLIYYSQIVNDFQKGDIAEGYSVSREKKESFPLTVTSAQKNPTAFYLCASSNLVGSYEQYFGPGTRLTVT.

The CDR3 region is CASSVGTEHYEQYF. The DNA for the CDR3 is TGTGCCAGCAGCGTAGGGACAGAGCACTACGAGCAGTACTTC. The chain uses TRBV9 and TRBJ2-7, with a tentative D call TRBD1 (6 bases). The V gene lost 0 bases and the J gene lost 3 bases, with 10 bases spanning the gap. From germline, CDR1 is SGDLS and CDR2 YYNGEE. The CDR3 runs 14 residues.

As regards this clone: One end of the junction does not line up with germline, which may come from a read error. V is TRBV7-7 and J is TRBJ2-3; D may be TRBD1 (6 bases). This CDR3 contains 14 residues. Germline V lookup: CDR1 SSHAT, CDR2 FNYEAQ (reference sequence). The CDR3 sequence: CASSESRGADTQYF. CDR3 bases: TGTGCTAGCAGCGAGAGCAGGGGTGCAGATACGCAGTATTTT.

This chain joins TRBV25-1 and TRBJ2-5; TRBD2 is a possible D gene (7 bases). In germline, CDR1 is MGHDK, CDR2 SYGVNS. V was clipped by 4 bases and J by 5 bases, with 17 bases between them. CDR3 length equals 15 residues. The chain's CDR3 is CASSALAGARETQYF. The CDR3 DNA reads TGTGCCAGCAGTGCCCTGGCGGGGGCGCGGGAGACCCAGTACTTC.

The chain carries TRBV4-1 and TRBJ1-1; D might be TRBD1 (5 bases). The CDR3 consists of 15 residues. Per the germline V gene, CDR1 is MGHRA and CDR2 is YSYEKL. V was pared by 1 base and J by 0 bases, with 9 bases between. CDR3 in DNA: TGCGCCAGCAGCCAAGGGGGCAGCCTGAACACTGAAGCTTTCTTT. Protein sequence: CASSQGGSLNTEAFF.

The J gene is TRBJ1-2, the V gene TRBV4-1, with 9 nucleotides matching TRBD1. Germline V lookup: CDR1 MGHRA, CDR2 YSYEKL. The CDR3 has 15 amino acids. The V segment lost 4 bases and the J segment 2 bases; nucleotides outside the gene matches: 5. CDR3 in amino acids: CASSLQTGGNYGYTF. DNA of the CDR3: TGCGCCAGCAGCCTACAGACAGGGGGGAACTATGGCTACACCTTC.

This sequence joins TRBV5-1 and TRBJ2-1; possibly TRBD1 for D (6 bases). The germline gives CDR1 SGHRS, CDR2 YFSETQ. With 4 bases removed from V and 8 bases from J, the gap between germline ends came to 16 bases. This CDR3 has 14 residues. The CDR3 DNA is TGCGCCAGCAGCGGGGGCCACCGGGTAGATGAGCAGTTCTTC. It yields the protein CASSGGHRVDEQFF. Based on the CDR3 plus reference TRBV5-1 and TRBJ2-1, the full variable domain is KAGVTQTPRYLIKTRGQQVTLSCSPISGHRSVSWYQQTPGQGLQFLFEYFSETQRNKGNFPGRFSGRQFSNSRSEMNVSTLELGDSALYLCASSGGHRVDEQFFGPGTRLTVL.

V and J are TRBV5-4 and TRBJ2-4, with 14 nucleotides matching TRBD2. Trimming at V came to 2 bases and at J to 7 bases, leaving 5 bases not matched to a gene. Looked up from germline, CDR1 is SGHNT and CDR2 is YYREEE (reference sequence). The CDR3 sequence is 16 residues long. CDR3 nucleotides: TGTGCCAGCAGCTTAGGACTAGCGGGGGGTCGGAACATTCAGTACTTC. Protein: CASSLGLAGGRNIQYF.

The chain carries TRBV7-9 and TRBJ1-2; the D is unclear. Germline-derived CDR1 and CDR2 are SEHNR and FQNEAQ (reference sequence). Trimming cost V 1 base and J 2 bases, with 11 bases left between them. The CDR3 has 15 residues. CDR3 in DNA: TGTGCCAGCAGCTTAGGAGTAACGGGGAACTATGGCTACACCTTC. Its protein is CASSLGVTGNYGYTF.